This T cell receptor beta chain derives from a study of STAT5B mutations in CD4+ large granular lymphocyte leukemia. Study-wide results and limits: Without putative leukemic clones, patient CD4-sorted repertoires remained more clonal than healthy CD4+ repertoires. 8/27 top patient clones versus 2/35 control clones were TRBV06-family.

Per the original methods: A productive frequency of 2.59 x 10-5 was the lowest detectable. Assay used: immunoSEQ multiplex PCR; TCRdb lists only in-frame clones, some missing. The DNA was the basis for D and trimming; V, J and clone size are from that table. The table records just over 25,000 clones, around 86% of them present only once. The CDR3 runs to 16 residues. After removal of 4 bases from V and 9 bases from J, the junction contained 14 bases not matched to a gene. Germline loops: CDR1 SGDLS, CDR2 YYNGEE. A word on this clone: Its specificity is not known.

Sequencing used CD4+ T cells from blood buffy coats. The chain employs TRBV9 and TRBJ2-1, with 9 bases lining up with TRBD1. The sequence derives from a human donor in good health. Here the CDR3 reads CASSPEPGTGMGEQFF. The CDR3, as DNA: TGTGCCAGCAGCCCAGAGCCCGGGACAGGGATGGGTGAGCAGTTCTTC.